These 12 T cell receptor beta chains came from one sample sequenced in a study of siplizumab effects on memory and regulatory T cells. Measured with immunoSEQ multiplex PCR; TCRdb has only the in-frame clones, and not every one. The table records some 62,000 clones, around 80% of them present only once. Input material: memory CD4+ T cells sorted from blood. The receptors derive from a human donor in good health.

V and J are TRBV10-3 and TRBJ2-3, with D uncertain. The ends were cut back, 10 bases at V and 6 bases at J, with 17 bases in the middle. From germline, CDR1 is ENHRY and CDR2 SYGVKD. The CDR3 is made up of 13 amino acids. The DNA for the CDR3 is TGTGCCACCACGCCTCGCGGTAGCGATACGCAGTATTTT. This codes for CATTPRGSDTQYF.

This clone was seen a single time. The chain combines TRBV15 with TRBJ2-7, with unresolved D. Deletions cut 0 bases from V and 1 base from J, with 10 bases between. This CDR3 has 15 residues. Per germline, CDR1 LNHNV and CDR2 YYDKDF (reference sequence). The CDR3 here is CATSRDGSGSYEQYF. CDR3 DNA: TGTGCCACCAGCAGAGACGGCTCCGGTTCCTACGAGCAGTACTTC.

The chain carries TRBV4-1 and TRBJ1-1; D gene ambiguous. The CDR3 loop spans 14 amino acids. Germline lookup yields CDR1 MGHRA and CDR2 YSYEKL. Trimming stripped 5 bases from V and 5 bases from J, with 15 bases between. In DNA form, the CDR3 reads TGCGCCAGCAGCACCCGGGCCTTGGGTACTGAAGCTTTCTTT. The encoded protein is CASSTRALGTEAFF.

The CDR3 bases are TGTGCCAGCAGCGGCCGGGACACATCCCATGGCTACACCTTC. Translated, it gives CASSGRDTSHGYTF. This chain uses TRBV7-2 with TRBJ1-2; a weak D match, TRBD1 (6 bases). Germline values: CDR1 SGHTA, CDR2 FQGNSA. Trimming removed 5 bases from V and 6 bases from J, with 16 bases in between. This CDR3 region has 14 residues.

The chain employs TRBV6-5 and TRBJ1-1; D is unclear. The germline V and J ends were trimmed by 0 bases and 3 bases, with 11 bases remaining between them. The CDR3 is 15 residues long. CDR1 and CDR2 from the germline V gene are MNHEY and SVGAGI. The CDR3 DNA is TGTGCCAGCAGTTACTCGATTAGGGCGGACACTGAAGCTTTCTTT. It is translated as CASSYSIRADTEAFF.

This clone was found a few times. This chain joins TRBV9 and TRBJ2-7; 8 bases are shared with TRBD1. CDR1 is SGDLS and CDR2 is YYNGEE in the germline V gene. The CDR3 runs 16 residues. With 2 bases clipped from V and 2 bases from J, the junction kept 9 bases outside the gene matches. CDR3 residues: CASSVDVPTGAYEQYF. The CDR3 bases are TGTGCCAGCAGCGTTGACGTCCCGACAGGGGCCTACGAGCAGTACTTC.

This chain connects TRBV14 to TRBJ2-7; the match to TRBD1 covers 8 bases. V lost 3 bases, J lost 3 bases, and 4 bases stayed unmatched. CDR1 is SGHDN, CDR2 FVKESK, per germline. The CDR3 extends over 14 amino acids. The CDR3 DNA is TGTGCCAGCAGCCAGGGACAGGTCGTCTACGAGCAGTACTTC. It specifies CASSQGQVVYEQYF.

The sample holds one count of this clone. The chain joins TRBV5-4 to TRBJ1-6; the match to TRBD1 covers 7 bases. The germline V gene has CDR1 SGHNT and CDR2 YYREEE (reference sequence). V shed 4 bases, J shed 7 bases, and the junction held 8 bases outside the gene matches. The CDR3 consists of 15 residues. DNA for the CDR3: TGTGCCAGCAGCCGAACCGGGACAGCGAATTCACCCCTCCACTTT. Protein sequence: CASSRTGTANSPLHF.

The chain carries TRBV10-3 and TRBJ2-7; no clear D. The CDR3 has 12 residues. V lost 5 bases and J 4 bases, leaving 9 bases between the germline ends. Looked up from germline, CDR1 is ENHRY and CDR2 is SYGVKD. As DNA, the CDR3 is TGTGCCATCAGTCCCAGTGATTACGAGCAGTACTTC. Protein product: CAISPSDYEQYF.

By sample fraction, this clone is medium-sized (0.01 to 0.1%). The gene calls are TRBV14 and TRBJ1-2; D ambiguous. This CDR3 spans 20 amino acids. Germline V gene lookup returns CDR1 SGHDN and CDR2 FVKESK. Trimming removed 5 bases from V and 3 bases from J, with 31 bases in between. CDR3 protein: CASSSTIGRLSLLEDYGYTF. The CDR3 nucleotides read TGTGCCAGCAGCAGTACAATTGGACGGCTATCATTACTGGAGGACTATGGCTACACCTTC.

This clone occurred once. V is TRBV5-4 and J is TRBJ2-7; 7 bases map to TRBD1. J gave up 3 bases and V 4 bases, and 13 bases lay outside the gene matches. CDR3 length: 16 residues. Germline V lookup: CDR1 SGHNT, CDR2 YYREEE (reference sequence). The CDR3 DNA reads as TGTGCCAGCAGCACGAATAACAGGGGTGGGTTCTACGAGCAGTACTTC. Protein: CASSTNNRGGFYEQYF.

V is TRBV5-1 and J is TRBJ2-5; 10 bases align to TRBD1. The assigned J gene may be wrong: the sequence end matches TRBJ2-7 better. The CDR3 is 14 amino acids. Looked up from germline, CDR1 is SGHRS and CDR2 is YFSETQ. DNA of the CDR3: TGCGCCAGCAGCTCAGGACAGGGGGACTACGAGCAGTACTTC. Translation: CASSSGQGDYEQYF.